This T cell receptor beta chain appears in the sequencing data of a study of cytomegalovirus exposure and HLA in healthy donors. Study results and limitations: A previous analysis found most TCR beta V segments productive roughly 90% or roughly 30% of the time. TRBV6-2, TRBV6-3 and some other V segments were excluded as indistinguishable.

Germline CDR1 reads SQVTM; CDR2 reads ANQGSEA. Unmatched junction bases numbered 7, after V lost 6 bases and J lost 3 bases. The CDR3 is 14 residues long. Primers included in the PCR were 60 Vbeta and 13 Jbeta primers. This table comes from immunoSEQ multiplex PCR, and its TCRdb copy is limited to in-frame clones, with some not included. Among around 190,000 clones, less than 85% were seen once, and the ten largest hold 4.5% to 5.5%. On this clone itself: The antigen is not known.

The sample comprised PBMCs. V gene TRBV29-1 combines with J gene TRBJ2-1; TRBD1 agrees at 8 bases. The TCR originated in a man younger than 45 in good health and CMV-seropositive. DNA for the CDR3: TGCAGCGTGCCCTGGACAGGGCGCTACAATGAGCAGTTCTTC. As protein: CSVPWTGRYNEQFF.